One and the same sample provided the 2 T cell receptor beta chains below, sequenced in a study of Graves' ophthalmopathy and Graves' hyperthyroidism (dated by TCRdb to 2017 to 2018). Sequencing was performed on an Illumina HiSeq 2000. TCR beta CDR3 regions were amplified from RNA transcripts for repertoire sequencing. The first round was an RT-PCR using HTBI primers with the Qiagen OneStep RT-PCR kit, and this first round was followed by a second-round multiplex PCR, then size selection and purification. The raw public data were reprocessed by TCRdb itself: fastp quality trimming at Q25, MiXCR clonotype calling, in-frame beta chains only. Each CDR3 protein appears once, grouped with its most common genes and DNA. Across this sample there are around 1.1 million distinct CDR3 sequences, with about 35% seen only once. The top ten constitute over 8.5% of the sample. Sequenced input: peripheral blood or thyroid tissue (not recorded which). These receptor sequences come from an adult man with Graves' hyperthyroidism.

This chain joins TRBV19 and TRBJ1-1, with TRBD1 identical over 7 bases. CDR3 size: 17 residues. V was clipped by 0 bases and J by 4 bases; unmatched bases: 11. Germline V CDR1 and CDR2: LNHDA, SQIVND (reference sequence). CDR3 nucleotides: TGTGCCAGTAGTATAGATCGCGAAAACAGGGGTGCCACTGAAGCTTTCTTT. This encodes CASSIDRENRGATEAFF.

This clonotype showed up just once. In DNA, the CDR3 is TGCAGTGCTAGAGTAAGGCCAGGGGGGCAACAAGAGACCCAGTACTTC. Residues: CSARVRPGGQQETQYF. The chain recombines TRBV20-1 with TRBJ2-5, with D possibly TRBD1 on 7 matching bases. Deletions cut 1 base from V and 2 bases from J, with 17 bases between. The CDR3 extends over 16 amino acids. Looked up from germline, CDR1 is DFQATT and CDR2 is SNEGSKA (reference sequence).